This paragraph covers one TCR beta chain sequence. CDR3 length: 15 residues. CDR1 is MGHRA, CDR2 YSYEKL, per germline. Unmatched junction bases numbered 7, after V lost 4 bases and J lost 4 bases. Sequencing used immunoSEQ multiplex PCR; TCRdb keeps in-frame clones, though not all of them. The sample records around 80,000 clones, 82% being singletons. The data were obtained in a study of blood T cell repertoires in COVID-19. This sequence was found in a human donor in a cohort sampled during active COVID-19. This chain joins TRBV4-1 and TRBJ1-1; 9 bases are a match to TRBD1. The sequenced material came from peripheral blood. CDR3 amino acids: CASSRHGTGPTEAFF. The CDR3 bases are TGCGCCAGCAGCCGACACGGGACAGGGCCCACTGAAGCTTTCTTT.